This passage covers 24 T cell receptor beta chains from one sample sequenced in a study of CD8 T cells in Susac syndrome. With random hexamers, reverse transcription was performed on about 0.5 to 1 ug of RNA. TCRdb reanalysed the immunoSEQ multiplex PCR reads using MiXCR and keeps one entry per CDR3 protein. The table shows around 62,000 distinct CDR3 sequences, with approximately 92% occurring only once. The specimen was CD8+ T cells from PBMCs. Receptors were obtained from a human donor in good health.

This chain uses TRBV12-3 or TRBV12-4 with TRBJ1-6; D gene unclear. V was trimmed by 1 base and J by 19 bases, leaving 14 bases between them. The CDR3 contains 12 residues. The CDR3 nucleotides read TGTGCCAGCAGTTTAGGTTGGAACACCCAGCACTTT. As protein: CASSLGWNTQHF.

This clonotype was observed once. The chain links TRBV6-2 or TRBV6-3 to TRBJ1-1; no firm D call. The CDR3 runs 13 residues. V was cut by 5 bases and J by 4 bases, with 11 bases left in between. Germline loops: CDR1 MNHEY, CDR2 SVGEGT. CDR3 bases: TGTGCCAGCAGTACCACGGGCAGCACTGAAGCTTTCTTT. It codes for CASSTTGSTEAFF.

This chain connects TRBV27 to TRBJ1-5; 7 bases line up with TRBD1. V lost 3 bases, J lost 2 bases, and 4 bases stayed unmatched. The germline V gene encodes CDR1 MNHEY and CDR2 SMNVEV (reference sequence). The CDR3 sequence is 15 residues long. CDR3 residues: CASSFEGARNQPQHF. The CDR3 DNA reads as TGTGCCAGCAGTTTCGAGGGGGCGCGCAATCAGCCCCAGCATTTT.

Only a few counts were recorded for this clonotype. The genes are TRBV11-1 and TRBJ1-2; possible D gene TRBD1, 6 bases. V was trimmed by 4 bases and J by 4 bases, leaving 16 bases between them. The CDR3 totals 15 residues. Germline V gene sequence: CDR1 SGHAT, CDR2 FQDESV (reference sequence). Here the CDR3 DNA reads TGTGCCAGCAGCTCCTCCGTGAGGGGGTTCTATGGCTACACCTTC. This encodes CASSSSVRGFYGYTF.

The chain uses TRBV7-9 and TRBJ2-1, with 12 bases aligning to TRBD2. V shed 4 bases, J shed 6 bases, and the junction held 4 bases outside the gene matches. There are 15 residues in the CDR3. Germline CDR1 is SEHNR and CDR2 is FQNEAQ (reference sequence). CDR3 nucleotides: TGTGCCAGCAGCTCCCCGGGACTAGCGGGCAATGAGCAGTTCTTC. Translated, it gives CASSSPGLAGNEQFF.

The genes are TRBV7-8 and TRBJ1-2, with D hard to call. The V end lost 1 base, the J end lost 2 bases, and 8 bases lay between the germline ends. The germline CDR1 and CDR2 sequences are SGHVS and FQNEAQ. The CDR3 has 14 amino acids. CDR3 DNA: TGTGCCAGCAGCTTAGTGGTCGAGAACTATGGCTACACCTTC. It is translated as CASSLVVENYGYTF. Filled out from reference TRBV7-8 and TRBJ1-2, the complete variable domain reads GAGVSQSPRYKVAKRGQDVALRCDPISGHVSLFWYQQALGQGPEFLTYFQNEAQLDKSGLPSDRFFAERPEGSVSTLKIQRTQQEDSAVYLCASSLVVENYGYTFGSGTRLTVV.

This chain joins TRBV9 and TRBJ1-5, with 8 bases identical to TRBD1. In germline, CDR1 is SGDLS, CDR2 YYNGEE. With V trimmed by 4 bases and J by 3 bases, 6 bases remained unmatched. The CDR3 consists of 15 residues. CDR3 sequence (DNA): TGTGCCAGCAGCCTGGGACAGGCCCCCAATCAGCCCCAGCATTTT. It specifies CASSLGQAPNQPQHF. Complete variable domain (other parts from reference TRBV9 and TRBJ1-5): DSGVTQTPKHLITATGQRVTLRCSPRSGDLSVYWYQQSLDQGLQFLIQYYNGEERAKGNILERFSAQQFPDLHSELNLSSLELGDSALYFCASSLGQAPNQPQHFGDGTRLSIL.

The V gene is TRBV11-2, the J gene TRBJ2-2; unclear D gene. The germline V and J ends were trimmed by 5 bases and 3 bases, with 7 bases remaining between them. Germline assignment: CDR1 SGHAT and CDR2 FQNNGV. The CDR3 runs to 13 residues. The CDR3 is CASSRRDTGELFF. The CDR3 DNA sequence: TGTGCCAGCAGCCGCCGGGACACCGGGGAGCTGTTTTTT.

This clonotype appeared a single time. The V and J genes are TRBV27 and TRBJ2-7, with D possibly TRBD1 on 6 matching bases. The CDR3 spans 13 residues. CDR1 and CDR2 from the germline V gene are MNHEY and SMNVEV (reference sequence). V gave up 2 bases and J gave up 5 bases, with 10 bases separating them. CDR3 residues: CASSLLGADEQYF. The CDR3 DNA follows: TGTGCCAGCAGTTTACTGGGGGCAGACGAGCAGTACTTC.

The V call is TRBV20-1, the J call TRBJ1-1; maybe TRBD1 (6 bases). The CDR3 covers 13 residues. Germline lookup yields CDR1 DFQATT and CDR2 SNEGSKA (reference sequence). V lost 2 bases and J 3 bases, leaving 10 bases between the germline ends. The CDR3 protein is CSARSEGDTEAFF. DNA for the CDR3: TGCAGTGCTAGATCGGAGGGGGACACTGAAGCTTTCTTT.

The CDR3 region has the DNA TGTGCCAGCAGCGTAGGTGCAAAGGGCAATGAGCAGTTCTTC. Translation: CASSVGAKGNEQFF. V usage is TRBV9 and J usage is TRBJ2-1; no reliable D call. The CDR3 contains 14 residues. The V end lost 0 bases, the J end lost 6 bases, and 10 bases lay between the germline ends. Per the germline V gene, CDR1 is SGDLS and CDR2 is YYNGEE.

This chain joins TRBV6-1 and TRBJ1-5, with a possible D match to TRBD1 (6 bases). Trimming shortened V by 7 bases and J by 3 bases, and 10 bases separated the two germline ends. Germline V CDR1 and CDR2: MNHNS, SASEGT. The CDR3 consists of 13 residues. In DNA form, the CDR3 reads TGTGCCAGCACCAGGACAGACAATCAGCCCCAGCATTTT. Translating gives CASTRTDNQPQHF.

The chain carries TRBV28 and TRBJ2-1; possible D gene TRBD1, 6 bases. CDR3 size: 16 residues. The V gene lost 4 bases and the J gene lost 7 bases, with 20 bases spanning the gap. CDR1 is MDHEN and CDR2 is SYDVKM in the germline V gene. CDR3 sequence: CASSSATGHPPNEQFF. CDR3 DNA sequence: TGTGCCAGCAGTTCCGCTACAGGGCACCCCCCTAATGAGCAGTTCTTC.

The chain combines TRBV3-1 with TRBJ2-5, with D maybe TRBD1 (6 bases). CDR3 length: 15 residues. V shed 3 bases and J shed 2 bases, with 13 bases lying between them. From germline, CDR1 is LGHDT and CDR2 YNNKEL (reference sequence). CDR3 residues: CASSHIEGVQETQYF. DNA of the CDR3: TGTGCCAGCAGCCACATAGAGGGGGTGCAAGAGACCCAGTACTTC.

The CDR3 coding sequence is TGTGCCAGCAGTTACTCGAAGGGGGGGATTTATGGCTACACCTTC. It is translated as CASSYSKGGIYGYTF. This rearrangement joins TRBV6-5 to TRBJ1-2, with D perhaps matching TRBD1 (6 bases). This CDR3 has 15 residues. Germline V gene data show CDR1 as MNHEY and CDR2 as SVGAGI. V was cut by 0 bases and J by 5 bases, with 13 bases left in between.

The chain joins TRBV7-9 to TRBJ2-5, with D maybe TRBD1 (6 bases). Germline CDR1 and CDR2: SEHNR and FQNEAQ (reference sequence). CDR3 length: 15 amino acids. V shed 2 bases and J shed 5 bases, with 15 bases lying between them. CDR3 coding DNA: TGTGCCAGCAGCTTAAAAAGGGACAAGGAGGAGACCCAGTACTTC. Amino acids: CASSLKRDKEETQYF.

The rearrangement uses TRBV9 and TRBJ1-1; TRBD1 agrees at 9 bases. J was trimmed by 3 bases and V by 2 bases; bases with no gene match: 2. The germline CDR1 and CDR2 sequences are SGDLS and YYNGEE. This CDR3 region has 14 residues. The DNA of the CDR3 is TGTGCCAGCAGCGTCCGGGACAGGGACACTGAAGCTTTCTTT. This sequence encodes CASSVRDRDTEAFF.

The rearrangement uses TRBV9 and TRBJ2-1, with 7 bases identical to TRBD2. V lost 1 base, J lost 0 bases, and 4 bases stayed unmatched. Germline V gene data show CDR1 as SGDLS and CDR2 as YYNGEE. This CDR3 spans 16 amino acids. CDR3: CASSVSGGGSYNEQFF. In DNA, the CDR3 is TGTGCCAGCAGCGTAAGTGGGGGGGGCTCCTACAATGAGCAGTTCTTC.

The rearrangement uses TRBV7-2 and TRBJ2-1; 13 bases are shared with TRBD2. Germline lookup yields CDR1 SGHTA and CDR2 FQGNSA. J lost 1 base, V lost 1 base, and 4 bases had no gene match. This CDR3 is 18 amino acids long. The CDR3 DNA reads TGTGCCAGCAGCTTAGGGACTAGCGGGGGATATTCCTACAATGAGCAGTTCTTC. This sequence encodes CASSLGTSGGYSYNEQFF. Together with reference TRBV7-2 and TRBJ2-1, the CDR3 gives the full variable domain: GAGVSQSPSNKVTEKGKDVELRCDPISGHTALYWYRQSLGQGLEFLIYFQGNSAPDKSGLPSDRFSAERTGGSVSTLTIQRTQQEDSAVYLCASSLGTSGGYSYNEQFFGPGTRLTVL.

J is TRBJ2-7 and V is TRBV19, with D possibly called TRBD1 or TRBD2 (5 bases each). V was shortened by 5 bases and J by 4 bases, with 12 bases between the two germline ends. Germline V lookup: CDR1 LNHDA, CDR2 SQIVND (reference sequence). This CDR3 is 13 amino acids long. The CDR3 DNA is TGTGCCAGTAGTTCGACAGAGGGGTACGAGCAGTACTTC. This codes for CASSSTEGYEQYF.

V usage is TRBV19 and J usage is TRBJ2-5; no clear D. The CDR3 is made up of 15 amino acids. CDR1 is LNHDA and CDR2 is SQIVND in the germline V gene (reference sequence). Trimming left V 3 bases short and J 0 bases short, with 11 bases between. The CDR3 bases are TGTGCCAGTAGTATTCGTGATTCGTACCAAGAGACCCAGTACTTC. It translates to CASSIRDSYQETQYF.

The CDR3 loop is CASSVEDLRPINYGYTF. The CDR3 coding sequence is TGTGCCAGCAGCGTAGAGGACCTCAGGCCCATTAACTATGGCTACACCTTC. This chain uses TRBV9 with TRBJ1-2, with no clear D. Germline CDR1 is SGDLS and CDR2 is YYNGEE. The CDR3 covers 17 residues. V was cut by 0 bases and J by 1 base, with 16 bases left in between.

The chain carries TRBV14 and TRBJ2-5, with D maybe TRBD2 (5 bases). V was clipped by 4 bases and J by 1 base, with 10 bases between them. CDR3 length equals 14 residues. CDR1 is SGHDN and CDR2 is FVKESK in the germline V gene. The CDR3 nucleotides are TGTGCCAGCAGCCCCTCGGAGGTCCAAGAGACCCAGTACTTC. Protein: CASSPSEVQETQYF.

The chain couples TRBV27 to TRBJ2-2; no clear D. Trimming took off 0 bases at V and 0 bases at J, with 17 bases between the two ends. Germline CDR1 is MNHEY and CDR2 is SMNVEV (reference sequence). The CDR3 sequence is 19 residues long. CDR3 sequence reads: CASSLSTVAELANTGELFF. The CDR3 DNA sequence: TGTGCCAGCAGTTTATCGACTGTAGCCGAATTAGCGAACACCGGGGAGCTGTTTTTT.